This TCR beta chain was identified during a study of CXCR3-negative and CXCR3-positive naive CD8 T cells. Findings and limits, study-wide: Naive cells that were CXCR3-negative or CXCR3-positive used TRBV-TRBJ genes alike, while memory cells diverged. Memory CD8+ T cell repertoires were far less diverse than both naive subsets. Cryopreservation partially lowered CXCR3 expression, so most assays used fresh PBMCs. The study found more hydrophobic TRB CDR3s in CXCR3-positive naive cells than in CXCR3-negative naive cells.

Germline lookup yields CDR1 MGHRA and CDR2 YSYEKL. The length of the CDR3 is 15 residues. Concerning this clonotype itself: Its antigen is not known.

Libraries were UMI-labeled 5' RACE TRB cDNA. TCRdb processed the 5' RACE reads again and assigns one entry to each CDR3 protein, with no DNA. The data show around 150,000 distinct CDR3 sequences, and the top ten clones hold roughly 0.41%. This clonotype was sampled from a human donor in good health. Some clones in this sample may be carry-over from other donors' samples. The sequenced sample consisted of naive CXCR3+ CD8+ T cells from blood. Specified subset: CD45RO-CCR7+CD27+CD95- naive CD8+ T cells expressing CXCR3 (TNR3+). The chain carries TRBV4-1 and TRBJ2-7; checking the TCRdb D call of TRBD1 is not possible without DNA. The CDR3 sequence: CASSRAGTSPNEQYF.